The 22 T cell receptor beta chains below come from one sample, sequenced in a study of PD-L1 blockade in urothelial cancer. Generated by immunoSEQ multiplex PCR, the TCRdb table keeps only in-frame clones and is missing some. The sample lists tens of thousands of clones; roughly 79% were seen once. Time point given: pretreatment peripheral blood. This specimen was PBMCs, taken around atezolizumab (anti-PD-L1) treatment. The origin of the receptors is a man in his 70s with urothelial cancer.

The chain combines TRBV28 with TRBJ1-1; a possible D gene is TRBD1 (5 bases). The germline V and J ends were trimmed by 2 bases and 4 bases, with 11 bases remaining between them. This CDR3 is built from 14 residues. Germline CDR1 MDHEN, CDR2 SYDVKM. CDR3 sequence (DNA): TGTGCCAGCAGTTTACTGCTTAGGGGCACTGAAGCTTTCTTT. Amino acid sequence: CASSLLLRGTEAFF. Filled out from reference TRBV28 and TRBJ1-1, the complete variable domain reads DVKVTQSSRYLVKRTGEKVFLECVQDMDHENMFWYRQDPGLGLRLIYFSYDVKMKEKGDIPEGYSVSREKKERFSLILESASTNQTSMYLCASSLLLRGTEAFFGQGTRLTVV.

The V and J genes are TRBV5-1 and TRBJ1-2; TRBD1 matches at 8 bases. This CDR3 region has 17 residues. V dropped 2 bases and J dropped 0; count of bases not matched to a gene: 9. Germline V lookup: CDR1 SGHRS, CDR2 YFSETQ. The CDR3 is CASSFGPSTGANYGYTF. The CDR3 region has the DNA TGCGCCAGCAGCTTTGGCCCCTCGACAGGGGCTAACTATGGCTACACCTTC.

This sequence joins TRBV6-6 and TRBJ1-2; D not certain. V lost 0 bases, J lost 0 bases, and 11 bases lay in between. CDR3 length: 16 amino acids. Per germline, CDR1 MNHNY and CDR2 SVGAGI (reference sequence). CDR3 region: CASSYSKFLANYGYTF. For the CDR3, the DNA is TGTGCCAGCAGTTACTCGAAATTTCTAGCTAACTATGGCTACACCTTC.

V and J are TRBV30 and TRBJ2-1; 9 nucleotides agree with TRBD2. Germline CDR1 reads GTSNPN; CDR2 reads SVGIG (reference sequence). Unmatched junction bases numbered 13, after V lost 0 bases and J lost 7 bases. The CDR3 is made up of 17 amino acids. CDR3 DNA: TGTGCCTGGAGTGTAAAAGGAGGACTAGCGAGGGGGAATGAGCAGTTCTTC. Translating gives CAWSVKGGLARGNEQFF.

This clone was detected a few times. The V gene is TRBV6-1, the J gene TRBJ1-5, with TRBD1 matching 7 bases. V dropped 2 bases and J dropped 6; count of bases not matched to a gene: 7. CDR3 size: 15 residues. The germline V gene encodes CDR1 MNHNS and CDR2 SASEGT. The CDR3 DNA reads as TGTGCCAGCAGTGAATTCGAGACAGGGACTCAGCCCCAGCATTTT. This translates into CASSEFETGTQPQHF.

CDR3 bases: TGTGCCAGCAGCTGGACAGGGGTGGGCACAGATACGCAGTATTTT. Its translation is CASSWTGVGTDTQYF. V gene TRBV11-1 combines with J gene TRBJ2-3; 9 bases align to TRBD1. In germline, CDR1 is SGHAT, CDR2 FQDESV (reference sequence). The junction had 3 bases not matched to a gene; V was cut back by 4 bases and J by 1 base. The CDR3 covers 15 residues.

The V and J genes are TRBV5-1 and TRBJ2-3, with TRBD2 identical over 9 bases. Germline values: CDR1 SGHRS, CDR2 YFSETQ. J lost 0 bases, V lost 4 bases, and 12 bases had no gene match. The CDR3 sequence is 18 residues long. Written as DNA, the CDR3 is TGCGCCAGCAGCAAGGGTAGCGGGAGTGATCTGAGCACAGATACGCAGTATTTT. Its protein product is CASSKGSGSDLSTDTQYF.

This rearrangement joins TRBV30 to TRBJ1-4; perhaps TRBD1 as D (5 bases). The germline gives CDR1 GTSNPN, CDR2 SVGIG (reference sequence). Trimming cost V 6 bases and J 0 bases, with 17 bases left between them. The CDR3 has 16 amino acids. The chain's CDR3 is CACSSGNVATNEKLFF. CDR3 DNA sequence: TGTGCCTGTTCGTCAGGGAACGTTGCAACTAATGAAAAACTGTTTTTT. Full variable domain (remainder filled in from reference TRBV30 and TRBJ1-4): SQTIHQWPATLVQPVGSPLSLECTVEGTSNPNLYWYRQAAGRGLQLLFYSVGIGQISSEVPQNLSASRPQDRQFILSSKKLLLSDSGFYLCACSSGNVATNEKLFFGSGTQLSVL.

This clone occurred a few times. The genes are TRBV19 and TRBJ2-1; tentatively, D is TRBD2 (6 bases). V lost 6 bases, J lost 3 bases, and 12 bases lay in between. The length of the CDR3 is 14 residues. Germline V gene data show CDR1 as LNHDA and CDR2 as SQIVND (reference sequence). The CDR3 sequence is CASRVAGSYNEQFF. The CDR3 DNA reads as TGTGCCAGTAGGGTGGCGGGAAGCTACAATGAGCAGTTCTTC.

The chain employs TRBV11-2 and TRBJ1-3; D is unresolved. Germline-derived CDR1 and CDR2 are SGHAT and FQNNGV. Between the trimmed V and J ends, which lost 3 bases and 6 bases, there was a span of 9 bases. This CDR3 is built from 13 residues. The CDR3 nucleotides are TGTGCCAGCAGCTTGAACAGTCCAAACACCATATATTTT. Encoded protein: CASSLNSPNTIYF.

V usage is TRBV9 and J usage is TRBJ2-3, with D tentatively TRBD1 (5 bases). This CDR3 spans 12 amino acids. Germline CDR1 SGDLS, CDR2 YYNGEE. The germline V and J ends were trimmed by 5 bases and 6 bases, with 10 bases remaining between them. CDR3 loop: CASSRQIDTQYF. In nucleotides, the CDR3 is TGTGCCAGCAGTCGACAGATCGATACGCAGTATTTT.

The chain employs TRBV2 and TRBJ2-2; TRBD2 matches at 8 bases. The CDR3 totals 15 residues. Losses at the gene ends were 7 bases for V and 3 bases for J; bases not matched to a gene: 7. Germline V gene data show CDR1 as SNHLY and CDR2 as FYNNEI. The CDR3 region is CASTPTSVDTGELFF. In nucleotides, the CDR3 is TGTGCCAGCACCCCGACTAGCGTCGACACCGGGGAGCTGTTTTTT.

The rearrangement links TRBV28 to TRBJ1-2, with 10 bases matching TRBD1. From germline, CDR1 is MDHEN and CDR2 SYDVKM. The CDR3 has 14 amino acids. V gave up 5 bases and J gave up 7 bases; unmatched junction bases: 7. CDR3 DNA: TGTGCCAGCAGTGGGGACAGGGGACATTTTGGCTACACCTTC. It encodes CASSGDRGHFGYTF.

The V gene is TRBV6-1, the J gene TRBJ2-1, with 8 bases fitting TRBD2. Germline lookup yields CDR1 MNHNS and CDR2 SASEGT. Trimming took 5 bases from V and 5 from J; bases not matched to a gene: 8. This CDR3 spans 15 amino acids. The CDR3 region is CASSPGLAGHNEQFF. The DNA of the CDR3 is TGTGCCAGCAGTCCTGGACTAGCCGGGCACAATGAGCAGTTCTTC.

This clone has a single count. The rearrangement joins TRBV5-1 to TRBJ1-1, with TRBD1 matching over 8 bases. Germline values: CDR1 SGHRS, CDR2 YFSETQ. This CDR3 is 15 amino acids long. With 1 base clipped from V and 5 bases from J, the junction kept 7 bases outside the gene matches. This CDR3 is CASSLLPGGETEAFF. In DNA, the CDR3 is TGCGCCAGCAGCTTGTTGCCAGGGGGCGAGACTGAAGCTTTCTTT.

V gene TRBV10-2 combines with J gene TRBJ1-1; TRBD1 matches at 7 bases. Germline CDR1 and CDR2: WSHSY and SAAADI. This CDR3 has 15 residues. Germline trimming cut 0 bases from V and 13 bases from J; bases unmatched to any gene: 14. CDR3 in amino acids: CASSESLAHRGIDFF. The DNA for the CDR3 is TGCGCCAGCAGTGAGTCCCTCGCTCACAGGGGAATTGATTTCTTT.

This chain joins TRBV4-2 and TRBJ1-5; D is possibly TRBD1 (6 bases). The CDR3 sequence is 17 residues long. The germline V gene has CDR1 LGHNA and CDR2 YNFKEQ. V lost 4 bases, J lost 4 bases, and 20 bases lay in between. CDR3 coding DNA: TGTGCCAGCAGCCTCGATGGGGGGGCAGGGAGGAATCAGCCCCAGCATTTT. The encoded protein is CASSLDGGAGRNQPQHF.

V is TRBV4-1 and J is TRBJ2-3; 9 bases agree with TRBD2. V trimming: 1 base; J trimming: 1 base; junction bases outside the gene matches: 9. The CDR3 spans 18 residues. The germline CDR1 and CDR2 sequences are MGHRA and YSYEKL. The CDR3 region has the DNA TGCGCCAGCAGCCAAGGTGGTTCAGCTAGCGGGGGCACAGATACGCAGTATTTT. Its protein is CASSQGGSASGGTDTQYF.

This clone showed up just a few times. This chain connects TRBV7-2 to TRBJ2-1; 13 bases align to TRBD2. V lost 5 bases and J lost 4; bases outside the gene matches: 5. CDR3 size: 16 residues. The germline gives CDR1 SGHTA, CDR2 FQGNSA. CDR3 amino acids: CASSARGLAGYNEQFF. The CDR3 coding sequence is TGTGCCAGCAGCGCCAGGGGACTAGCGGGATACAATGAGCAGTTCTTC. The full variable domain, rest sourced from reference TRBV7-2 and TRBJ2-1, is GAGVSQSPSNKVTEKGKDVELRCDPISGHTALYWYRQSLGQGLEFLIYFQGNSAPDKSGLPSDRFSAERTGGSVSTLTIQRTQQEDSAVYLCASSARGLAGYNEQFFGPGTRLTVL.

The chain joins TRBV6-5 to TRBJ1-4; D might be TRBD1 (6 bases). This CDR3 comprises 15 residues. V lost 3 bases to trimming and J lost 6 bases, with 14 bases between them. Germline CDR1 MNHEY, CDR2 SVGAGI. Written as DNA, the CDR3 is TGTGCCAGCAGTTATGGAGGACAGTCGGATGAAAAACTGTTTTTT. Protein sequence: CASSYGGQSDEKLFF.

The V call is TRBV7-2, the J call TRBJ2-3, with D possibly being TRBD2 (6 bases). The V gene lost 5 bases and the J gene lost 0 bases, with 15 bases spanning the gap. Germline V CDR1 and CDR2: SGHTA, FQGNSA. This CDR3 region has 16 residues. The CDR3 here is CASSLDGSGSTDTQYF. The CDR3 DNA reads TGTGCCAGCAGCCTTGATGGTAGCGGTAGCACAGATACGCAGTATTTT.

The chain has TRBV4-1 and TRBJ2-2, with 8 bases that match TRBD1. V was pared by 4 bases and J by 3 bases, with 4 bases of the junction left unmatched. The length of the CDR3 is 15 residues. Germline-derived CDR1 and CDR2 are MGHRA and YSYEKL. The CDR3: CASSPRTGHTGELFF. DNA of the CDR3: TGCGCCAGCAGCCCTCGGACAGGGCACACCGGGGAGCTGTTTTTT.